This T cell receptor (beta chain) was captured in a study of T cells expressing NK-cell markers (dated by TCRdb to 2018 to 2021). About the full investigation: In sorted CD3+CD56+NKG2C+, CD3+CD56+NKG2C- and CD3+CD56-NKG2C+ T-cell subsets from 8 or 9 donors, TCR beta-chain repertoires were profiled. Among the eight sequenced donors, only one was HCMV-seronegative, while the other seven were HCMV-seropositive. The eight sequenced donors were randomly selected healthy volunteers, three men and five women. Sequencing of the libraries produced 2 x 150 bp reads on Illumina HiSeq 2000/2500, MiSeq or NextSeq.

From a lookup of the germline V gene, CDR1 and CDR2 are MNHNS and SASEGT. The cysteine opens and the phenylalanine closes a CDR3 of 15 amino acids. No DNA is listed. About this clonotype itself: Its antigen is unknown.

A commercial ELISA kit detecting HCMV-specific IgG in serum was used to determine HCMV serostatus. Peripheral blood mononuclear cells were isolated from blood by Ficoll density gradient centrifugation. The paper as a whole reports these results and caveats: Those dominant clonotypes were again the most abundant among CD3+CD56-NKG2C+ cells in a handful of donors, at roughly 25-65%. In 5 to 7 donors, the dominant CD3+CD56+NKG2C+ clonotypes were found to rank among the top 10 CD8+ clonotypes and to make up 1.0-7.0% of CD8+ T cells. Whether the expanded NKG2C-expressing T cell clones were specific for HCMV antigens was left unclear.

Data came from an Illumina HiSeq 2000. 5'RACE template switching, by which a universal primer site and unique molecular identifiers were added, was used to make TCR beta cDNA libraries. Priming for cDNA synthesis came from the TCR beta constant segment, and two successive PCR amplification steps followed. As for the authors' bioinformatics: Reads were demultiplexed and grouped by UMI with MIGEC, and clonotypes were assembled and quantified with MiTCR. To remove erroneous sequences, TCR cDNA sequences were retained only when supported by two or more reads. The tcR package was used for downstream repertoire analysis, and clonotypes were matched between fractions using CDR3 nucleotide sequence together with V segment. VDJmatch was used to annotate antigen specificity against VDJdb, with one amino acid substitution allowed in CDR3. After the reads were reprocessed by TCRdb, one entry was made per CDR3 protein sequence, with no DNA. It is TCRdb's table, rather than the study itself, that gives the V and J calls and clone size. This sample's records show 550,000 to 600,000 distinct CDR3 sequences. Under 4.5% of the sample lies in the top ten.

The clonotype comes from a man between 18 and 35 years old in good health. Donor details come from another sample of the same person, matched by shared clones. The receptor chain draws on TRBV6-1 and TRBJ2-3; there is no DNA to check the TCRdb D call of TRBD1. The sample taken for sequencing was blood T cells: a sorted CD56 or NKG2C T cell subset, CD4+ or CD8+ T cells, or bulk PBMC T cells (not recorded which). This receptor carries the CDR3 CASSGGQGFTDTQYF.